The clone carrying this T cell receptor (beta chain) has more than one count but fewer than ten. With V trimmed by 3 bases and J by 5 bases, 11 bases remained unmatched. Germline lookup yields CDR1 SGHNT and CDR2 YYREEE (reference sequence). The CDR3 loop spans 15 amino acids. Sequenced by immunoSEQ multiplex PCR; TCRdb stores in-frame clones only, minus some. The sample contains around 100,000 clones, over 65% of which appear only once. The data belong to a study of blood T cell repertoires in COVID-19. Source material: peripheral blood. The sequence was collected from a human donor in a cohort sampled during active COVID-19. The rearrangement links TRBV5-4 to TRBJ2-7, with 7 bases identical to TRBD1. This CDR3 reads CASSSPGTVSHEQYF. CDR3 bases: TGTGCCAGCAGCTCACCCGGGACAGTTAGCCACGAGCAGTACTTC. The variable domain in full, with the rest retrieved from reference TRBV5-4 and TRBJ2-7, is ETGVTQSPTHLIKTRGQQVTLRCSSQSGHNTVSWYQQALGQGPQFIFQYYREEENGRGNFPPRFSGLQFPNYSSELNVNALELDDSALYLCASSSPGTVSHEQYFGPGTRLTVT.